This T cell receptor beta chain appears in the sequencing data of a study of CD8+ T cells in alopecia areata. Study summary: At a dose of 5 to 10 mg twice daily, oral tofacitinib was given to treated patients. Study-wide results and limits: Clonality exceeded that of normal scalp in lesional scalp, most notably in alopecia totalis/universalis. Mice gave a clearer picture of TCR sharing than patients did, possibly for HLA-related reasons.

V lost 6 bases to trimming and J lost 5 bases, with 7 bases between them. Germline assignment: CDR1 SEHNR and CDR2 FQNEAQ (reference sequence). The CDR3 is 12 amino acids. For this clone: The antigen remains unidentified.

Extraction and reverse transcription of RNA yielded cDNA as the sequencing template. Generated by immunoSEQ multiplex PCR, the TCRdb table keeps only in-frame clones and is missing some. This table holds some 170,000 clones, 67% found once. The genes are TRBV7-9 and TRBJ2-2, with a possible D match to TRBD1 (5 bases). The receptor was derived from a human donor with alopecia areata. The specimen comprised CD8+ T cells sorted from blood, sampled at week 0. The CDR3 here is CASRPGTGELFF. In DNA, the CDR3 is TGTGCCAGCAGGCCAGGGACCGGGGAGCTGTTTTTT.